These 27 T cell receptor beta chains were sequenced from one sample in a study of shared clonotypes between healthy human individuals. Produced via immunoSEQ multiplex PCR; TCRdb's table is partial and in-frame only. Of roughly 2.2 million clones in the sample, approximately 95% were seen once. The sequencing sample was made of naive CD4+ T cells from PBMCs. Subset given: CD45RA+ positively selected. The receptors stem from a young man in good health. Some clones in this sample may be carry-over from other donors' samples.

V usage is TRBV27 and J usage is TRBJ2-1; D remains unclear. The CDR3 extends over 13 amino acids. Germline loops: CDR1 MNHEY, CDR2 SMNVEV (reference sequence). Trimming stripped 5 bases from V and 3 bases from J, with 8 bases between. For the CDR3, the DNA is TGTGCCAGCAGTGACTTATTCTACAATGAGCAGTTCTTC. Its protein is CASSDLFYNEQFF.

The chain combines TRBV19 with TRBJ2-7; 7 bases agree with TRBD2. Germline V gene data show CDR1 as LNHDA and CDR2 as SQIVND (reference sequence). Trimming at V came to 1 base and at J to 6 bases, leaving 12 bases not matched to a gene. This CDR3 has 16 residues. The CDR3 bases are TGTGCCAGTAGTATAGCGGCGGCGGGAGTATCTTCCGAGCAGTACTTC. It codes for CASSIAAAGVSSEQYF. The entire variable domain, with the rest obtained from reference TRBV19 and TRBJ2-7, is as follows: DGGITQSPKYLFRKEGQNVTLSCEQNLNHDAMYWYRQDPGQGLRLIYYSQIVNDFQKGDIAEGYSVSREKKESFPLTVTSAQKNPTAFYLCASSIAAAGVSSEQYFGPGTRLTVT.

About this clone itself: This sample includes further DNA sequences coding for the same CDR3. The gene calls are TRBV14 and TRBJ1-1; tentative D call: TRBD1 (5 bases). The germline V gene has CDR1 SGHDN and CDR2 FVKESK. V lost 4 bases and J 1 base, leaving 7 bases between the germline ends. The CDR3 covers 13 residues. Written as DNA, the CDR3 is TGTGCCAGCAGCCTCGGACAGAACACTGAAGCTTTCTTT. Its translation is CASSLGQNTEAFF.

There are a few counts of this clone. In the same sample, other DNA sequences code for this CDR3. V and J are TRBV2 and TRBJ1-1; the match to TRBD1 covers 7 bases. This CDR3 is built from 13 residues. The junction had 5 bases not matched to a gene; V was cut back by 6 bases and J by 4 bases. In germline, CDR1 is SNHLY, CDR2 FYNNEI. The CDR3 sequence: CASSPDRVTEAFF. In nucleotides, the CDR3 is TGTGCCAGCAGCCCTGACAGGGTCACTGAAGCTTTCTTT. Together with reference TRBV2 and TRBJ1-1, the CDR3 gives the full variable domain: EPEVTQTPSHQVTQMGQEVILRCVPISNHLYFYWYRQILGQKVEFLVSFYNNEISEKSEIFDDQFSVERPDGSNFTLKIRSTKLEDSAMYFCASSPDRVTEAFFGQGTRLTVV.

About this clone: At the DNA level, this CDR3 is encoded by other sequences in the same sample as well. The rearrangement uses TRBV10-3 and TRBJ1-1; TRBD1 matches 10 bases. The CDR3 is 13 residues long. J was trimmed by 3 bases and V by 6 bases; bases with no gene match: 1. Germline V gene data show CDR1 as ENHRY and CDR2 as SYGVKD. Here the CDR3 DNA reads TGTGCCATCAGAGGGACAGGGGACACTGAAGCTTTCTTT. As protein: CAIRGTGDTEAFF.

This clone was seen only once. The genes are TRBV28 and TRBJ1-3; 7 bases agree with TRBD1. From germline, CDR1 is MDHEN and CDR2 SYDVKM. The ends lost 5 bases at V and 2 bases at J; junction bases unmatched: 6. The CDR3 consists of 15 residues. The CDR3 bases are TGTGCCAGCAGTGTGCCCCAGGGGGCTGGAAACACCATATATTTT. It translates to CASSVPQGAGNTIYF.

This clone was picked up one time. V and J are TRBV5-8 and TRBJ1-4; maybe TRBD1 (5 bases). CDR3 size: 17 residues. The germline V gene encodes CDR1 SGHTS and CDR2 YDEGEE. The V end lost 3 bases, the J end lost 7 bases, and 22 bases lay between the germline ends. The CDR3 nucleotides are TGTGCCAGCAGCTGGGGCCCTACCGCGGCCTCGGGTGAAAAACTGTTTTTT. Translation: CASSWGPTAASGEKLFF.

A single count supports this clone. The gene calls are TRBV6-1 and TRBJ1-5; tentative D call: TRBD1 (5 bases). CDR1 MNHNS and CDR2 SASEGT come from the germline V gene. V shed 7 bases and J shed 1 base, with 8 bases lying between them. This CDR3 region has 13 residues. The CDR3 coding sequence is TGTGCCAGCACCCGACAGAGCAATCAGCCCCAGCATTTT. This translates into CASTRQSNQPQHF.

As for this clone: Other nucleotide sequences in the sample specify the same CDR3. This chain links TRBV30 with TRBJ2-7; D may be TRBD2 (5 bases). Germline CDR1 is GTSNPN and CDR2 is SVGIG (reference sequence). Trimming took 0 bases from V and 1 from J, leaving 7 bases between them. The CDR3 sequence is 13 residues long. For the CDR3, the DNA is TGTGCCTGGAGTGTAAGAGGGTCCTACGAGCAGTACTTC. It is translated as CAWSVRGSYEQYF.

The rearrangement joins TRBV28 to TRBJ1-3; D is possibly TRBD1 (5 bases). Germline V lookup: CDR1 MDHEN, CDR2 SYDVKM. The CDR3 extends over 15 amino acids. V was pared by 8 bases and J by 0 bases, with 14 bases between. In DNA form, the CDR3 reads TGTGCCAGCCGTAGGGGCCTCCGCTCTGGAAACACCATATATTTT. Translating it yields CASRRGLRSGNTIYF.

V is TRBV7-9 and J is TRBJ2-3, with 7 bases lining up with TRBD2. The trim removed 5 bases at V and 2 bases at J, leaving 7 bases unmatched. The CDR3 spans 15 residues. CDR1 and CDR2 from the germline V gene are SEHNR and FQNEAQ (reference sequence). The CDR3 DNA is TGTGCCAGCAGCCCCCTGACTAGCCCCACAGATACGCAGTATTTT. Its protein product is CASSPLTSPTDTQYF.

V is TRBV29-1 and J is TRBJ2-1; D gene unclear. Germline V gene data show CDR1 as SQVTM and CDR2 as ANQGSEA. The V end was cut by 4 bases, the J end by 8 bases, with 18 bases between. The CDR3 loop spans 14 amino acids. The CDR3, as DNA: TGCAGCGTTGGCAAACTAAGTGGGTTCGATGAGCAGTTCTTC. Its protein product is CSVGKLSGFDEQFF.

The chain is built from TRBV21-1 and TRBJ2-2; TRBD1, the table's D call, lacks a check against the DNA. TRBV21-1 is assigned pseudogene status. The CDR3 length is 16 residues. The CDR3 reads CASSKVPEPNTGELFF. DNA for the CDR3: TGTGCCAGCAGCAAAGTCCCAGAACCGAACACCGGGGAGCTGTTTTTT.

With regard to this clone: At one boundary the junction diverges from the germline segment, which might be a read error. The V call is TRBV30, the J call TRBJ1-2; 8 bases are a match to TRBD1. The germline V gene encodes CDR1 GTSNPN and CDR2 SVGIG (reference sequence). The CDR3 consists of 12 residues. The CDR3 protein is CAWKGQGYDYTF. The CDR3 region has the DNA TGTGCCTGGAAAGGACAGGGCTATGACTACACCTTC.

The genes are TRBV19 and TRBJ1-2; D gene uncertain. V lost 0 bases and J 3 bases, leaving 11 bases between the germline ends. The germline V gene encodes CDR1 LNHDA and CDR2 SQIVND (reference sequence). This CDR3 spans 15 amino acids. As DNA, the CDR3 is TGTGCCAGTAGTATAGATCCGCGCCGGGACTATGGCTACACCTTC. It specifies CASSIDPRRDYGYTF.

This chain links TRBV11-3 with TRBJ2-1; unclear D gene. Germline V lookup: CDR1 SGHNT, CDR2 YENEEA. CDR3 length: 13 amino acids. V was shortened by 2 bases and J by 6 bases, with 8 bases between the two germline ends. Here the CDR3 reads CASSLSRFNEQFF. The CDR3 region has the DNA TGTGCCAGCAGCTTATCCAGGTTCAATGAGCAGTTCTTC.

This clone was picked up one time. This chain joins TRBV9 and TRBJ2-5; 12 nucleotides match TRBD1. CDR3 length equals 14 residues. The V gene end was trimmed by 5 bases and the J gene end by 5 bases; junction bases not matched to a gene: 4. Germline CDR1 reads SGDLS; CDR2 reads YYNGEE. CDR3: CASRAGTGGETQYF. CDR3 nucleotides: TGTGCCAGCAGGGCCGGGACAGGGGGCGAGACCCAGTACTTC. Drawing the rest from reference TRBV9 and TRBJ2-5, the complete variable domain is DSGVTQTPKHLITATGQRVTLRCSPRSGDLSVYWYQQSLDQGLQFLIQYYNGEERAKGNILERFSAQQFPDLHSELNLSSLELGDSALYFCASRAGTGGETQYFGPGTRLLVL.

This chain joins TRBV4-2 and TRBJ2-2; tentatively, D is TRBD2 (7 bases). Germline loops: CDR1 LGHNA, CDR2 YNFKEQ. The CDR3 is 17 amino acids. Deletions cut 1 base from V and 2 bases from J, with 14 bases between. CDR3 protein: CASSQVGGRVNTGELFF. The CDR3 DNA reads TGTGCCAGCAGCCAAGTCGGGGGGCGGGTTAACACCGGGGAGCTGTTTTTT.

The CDR3 loop reads CASSYNRGLTYEQYF. CDR3 sequence (DNA): TGTGCCAGCAGTTACAACAGGGGACTTACCTACGAGCAGTACTTC. The chain uses TRBV6-5 and TRBJ2-5; the D gene is possibly TRBD1 (7 bases). The J call may be incorrect, as the DNA end agrees better with TRBJ2-7. The CDR3 covers 15 residues. Per germline, CDR1 MNHEY and CDR2 SVGAGI.

This sequence joins TRBV19 and TRBJ2-7, with D unresolved. V was trimmed by 3 bases and J by 2 bases, leaving 11 bases between them. The CDR3 contains 14 residues. CDR1 is LNHDA and CDR2 is SQIVND in the germline V gene (reference sequence). Here the CDR3 DNA reads TGTGCCAGTAGTATGGAACCGCGTCCCTACGAGCAGTACTTC. It is translated as CASSMEPRPYEQYF.

This sequence joins TRBV13 and TRBJ2-1, with D hard to call. The CDR3 runs to 13 residues. Trimming stripped 5 bases from V and 9 bases from J, with 14 bases between. Germline CDR1 reads PRHDT; CDR2 reads FYEKMQ (reference sequence). As DNA, the CDR3 is TGTGCCAGCAGCCTCCGAGCTCTGACTGAGCAGTTCTTC. It yields the protein CASSLRALTEQFF.

A note on this clone: This sample also contains other DNA sequences that code for the same CDR3. The chain uses TRBV28 and TRBJ2-7; unclear D gene. The V end was cut by 3 bases, the J end by 2 bases, with 8 bases between. The germline gives CDR1 MDHEN, CDR2 SYDVKM. The CDR3 runs 13 residues. The CDR3 is CASSFLRAYEQYF. CDR3 nucleotide sequence: TGTGCCAGCAGTTTCCTCCGAGCCTACGAGCAGTACTTC.

This rearrangement joins TRBV29-1 to TRBJ2-5; 7 positions match TRBD1. Germline loops: CDR1 SQVTM, CDR2 ANQGSEA. V shed 4 bases and J 3 bases; nucleotides not matched to a gene: 5. The CDR3 runs 13 residues. In nucleotides, the CDR3 is TGCAGCGTTGCCCGGGGACAGAAAGAGACCCAGTACTTC. This codes for CSVARGQKETQYF.

V is TRBV7-3 and J is TRBJ1-1; D not certain. Trimming stripped 5 bases from V and 0 bases from J, with 7 bases between. CDR3 length equals 13 residues. Germline values: CDR1 SGHTA, CDR2 FQGTGA. CDR3 bases: TGTGCCAGCAGCGTCAGAATGAACACTGAAGCTTTCTTT. Amino acid sequence: CASSVRMNTEAFF.

Details on this clone: Different DNA sequences within this sample yield the same CDR3. The V call is TRBV2, the J call TRBJ2-3; TRBD1 agrees at 7 bases. Looked up from germline, CDR1 is SNHLY and CDR2 is FYNNEI. The CDR3 is 11 residues long. J was trimmed by 5 bases and V by 7 bases; bases with no gene match: 0. CDR3: CASNRGDTQYF. CDR3 sequence (DNA): TGTGCCAGCAACAGGGGAGATACGCAGTATTTT. The complete variable domain, with remaining parts taken from reference TRBV2 and TRBJ2-3, reads EPEVTQTPSHQVTQMGQEVILRCVPISNHLYFYWYRQILGQKVEFLVSFYNNEISEKSEIFDDQFSVERPDGSNFTLKIRSTKLEDSAMYFCASNRGDTQYFGPGTRLTVL.

The chain combines TRBV5-5 with TRBJ2-1, with D hard to call. The CDR3 is 15 amino acids. In germline, CDR1 is SGHKS, CDR2 YYEKEE (reference sequence). Between the trimmed V and J ends, which lost 1 base and 1 base, there was a span of 9 bases. The CDR3 protein is CASSLFGVSYNEQFF. The DNA for the CDR3 is TGTGCCAGCAGCTTGTTCGGTGTATCCTACAATGAGCAGTTCTTC.

This clone has a single count. The chain employs TRBV15 and TRBJ2-1; TRBD1 matches at 10 bases. Germline trimming cut 6 bases from V and 4 bases from J; bases unmatched to any gene: 9. Germline V lookup: CDR1 LNHNV, CDR2 YYDKDF (reference sequence). This CDR3 comprises 16 residues. The CDR3 DNA sequence: TGTGCCACCAGTCGGAGGCCGGGACAGGGGTACAATGAGCAGTTCTTC. It specifies CATSRRPGQGYNEQFF. Filled out from reference TRBV15 and TRBJ2-1, the complete variable domain reads DAMVIQNPRYQVTQFGKPVTLSCSQTLNHNVMYWYQQKSSQAPKLLFHYYDKDFNNEADTPDNFQSRRPNTSFCFLDIRSPGLGDTAMYLCATSRRPGQGYNEQFFGPGTRLTVL.